These 22 T cell receptor beta chains share one sample of origin, sequenced in a study of T-cell memory formation after mild COVID-19. TCRdb re-called the 5' RACE reads through MiXCR, storing one row per CDR3 protein. The top ten clones hold more than 2% of a sample with some 190,000 distinct CDR3 sequences, 16% of them seen once. Sequencing was carried out using PBMCs or a T cell subset sorted from them (not recorded which). Receptor source: an adult woman who had mild COVID-19 (a few samples of this study predate the infection). Cell type and time point are not known.

The chain recombines TRBV18 with TRBJ1-5, with a tentative D call TRBD1 (6 bases). Looked up from germline, CDR1 is KGHSH and CDR2 is LQKENI. CDR3 size: 17 residues. Trimming took off 2 bases at V and 0 bases at J, with 14 bases between the two ends. The CDR3 here is CASSPFGQLNSNQPQHF. DNA for the CDR3: TGTGCCAGCTCACCATTCGGACAGTTGAATAGCAATCAGCCCCAGCATTTT.

This clonotype was counted only a few times. This chain joins TRBV20-1 and TRBJ1-1; 7 nucleotides agree with TRBD1. Trimming removed 5 bases from V and 4 bases from J; junction bases left unmatched: 7. From germline, CDR1 is DFQATT and CDR2 SNEGSKA (reference sequence). The CDR3 contains 13 residues. The CDR3 nucleotides are TGCAGTGCTCCACAGGGGTTCGGCACTGAAGCTTTCTTT. It encodes CSAPQGFGTEAFF.

Of note for this clonotype: Likely a read error: the CDR3 ends without its conserved phenylalanine or tryptophan. It is unclear where the CDR3 begins or ends on the DNA, so no DNA is shown, and the CDR3 is as TCRdb lists it. The rearrangement joins TRBV7-2 to TRBJ1-4. Per the germline V gene, CDR1 is SGHTA and CDR2 is FQGNSA. The CDR3 contains 18 residues when both ends are counted. CDR3 residues: CASSLEAGRMGLMKNCFV.

The J gene is TRBJ2-2, the V gene TRBV20-1; possible D gene TRBD2, 7 bases. CDR3 length: 14 amino acids. Trimming pared 5 bases from V and 6 bases from J, leaving 16 bases between. Per germline, CDR1 DFQATT and CDR2 SNEGSKA (reference sequence). The CDR3 loop reads CSAPLGGAAGELFF. Here the CDR3 DNA reads TGCAGTGCTCCCCTGGGGGGGGCAGCCGGGGAGCTGTTTTTT.

The rearrangement uses TRBV29-1 and TRBJ2-1; 7 bases match TRBD2. Germline lookup yields CDR1 SQVTM and CDR2 ANQGSEA. The CDR3 covers 14 residues. The trim removed 7 bases at V and 8 bases at J, leaving 14 bases unmatched. CDR3 protein: CSAKRDLGGYEQFF. DNA for the CDR3: TGCAGCGCGAAGCGGGACCTCGGGGGATATGAGCAGTTCTTC.

V and J are TRBV18 and TRBJ2-7; D may be TRBD2 (6 bases). The CDR3 extends over 14 amino acids. The germline V gene encodes CDR1 KGHSH and CDR2 LQKENI. The V and J ends lost 6 bases and 7 bases respectively, with 19 bases between them. The CDR3 nucleotides read TGTGCCAGCTCCGAAGGCAGCGGGCTCTGGGAGCAGTACTTC. Amino acids: CASSEGSGLWEQYF.

The rearrangement joins TRBV6-2 or TRBV6-3 to TRBJ2-7; D remains ambiguous. This CDR3 has 15 residues. Germline V lookup: CDR1 MNHEY, CDR2 SVGEGT. V was cut by 0 bases and J by 9 bases, with 18 bases left in between. The CDR3 reads CASSYSMSHPNGQYF. The CDR3 region has the DNA TGTGCCAGCAGTTACTCTATGAGCCATCCTAACGGGCAGTACTTC.

This clonotype has only a few counts. The chain recombines TRBV5-1 with TRBJ1-1; TRBD1 is a possible D gene (6 bases). Per the germline V gene, CDR1 is SGHRS and CDR2 is YFSETQ. The CDR3 totals 15 residues. V was cut by 4 bases and J by 5 bases, with 18 bases left in between. The CDR3 bases are TGCGCCAGCAGCCCGGGACACCCCCGGGGAACTGAAGCTTTCTTT. This encodes CASSPGHPRGTEAFF.

This clonotype was counted only a few times. This chain links TRBV12-3 or TRBV12-4 with TRBJ2-3; 9 bases match TRBD1. The CDR3 has 16 amino acids. V shed 4 bases, J shed 2 bases, and the junction held 7 bases outside the gene matches. CDR3 sequence: CASSWGGTGITDTQYF. For the CDR3, the DNA is TGTGCCAGCAGTTGGGGGGGGACAGGGATCACAGATACGCAGTATTTT.

This clonotype was picked up a small number of times. The chain is built from TRBV28 and TRBJ1-2, with 10 positions matching TRBD1. The CDR3 sequence is 13 residues long. With 6 bases clipped from V and 8 bases from J, the junction kept 6 bases outside the gene matches. The germline CDR1 and CDR2 sequences are MDHEN and SYDVKM. DNA of the CDR3: TGTGCCAGCAGACCGGGACAGGGGCCCGGCTACACCTTC. Its translation: CASRPGQGPGYTF.

This clonotype has a handful of counts. This chain uses TRBV11-2 with TRBJ1-3; D perhaps matches TRBD1 (6 bases). The CDR3 loop spans 14 amino acids. The V end lost 4 bases, the J end lost 8 bases, and 15 bases lay between the germline ends. Per the germline V gene, CDR1 is SGHAT and CDR2 is FQNNGV. CDR3 nucleotide sequence: TGTGCCAGCAGCTACAGGGACGAATGGGACACCATATATTTT. Translating it yields CASSYRDEWDTIYF.

This clonotype turned up a few times. The gene calls are TRBV6-6 and TRBJ1-1; 7 positions agree with TRBD1. CDR1 is MNHNY, CDR2 SVGAGI, per germline (reference sequence). The CDR3 covers 16 residues. V dropped 6 bases and J dropped 0; count of bases not matched to a gene: 10. In nucleotides, the CDR3 is TGTGCCAGCAGCCCACCCCGGACAGGTATGAACACTGAAGCTTTCTTT. Amino acids: CASSPPRTGMNTEAFF.

The chain recombines TRBV6-1 with TRBJ2-5; 10 bases are a match to TRBD2. The CDR3 sequence is 14 residues long. The ends lost 6 bases at V and 2 bases at J; junction bases unmatched: 3. CDR1 is MNHNS, CDR2 SASEGT, per germline. The CDR3 reads CASRLAGLQETQYF. The CDR3 DNA sequence: TGTGCCAGCAGACTAGCGGGGTTGCAAGAGACCCAGTACTTC.

This sequence joins TRBV29-1 and TRBJ2-7; the match to TRBD1 covers 7 bases. Germline CDR1 is SQVTM and CDR2 is ANQGSEA. The CDR3 spans 13 residues. V lost 5 bases to trimming and J lost 1 base; unmatched junction nucleotides: 5. CDR3 DNA: TGCAGCGTTACCGGGACAGTATCCTACGAGCAGTACTTC. Translated: CSVTGTVSYEQYF.

The V call is TRBV20-1, the J call TRBJ1-5; TRBD1 aligns across 7 bases. The CDR3 is 15 residues long. V was clipped by 3 bases and J by 6 bases; unmatched bases: 11. Germline-derived CDR1 and CDR2 are DFQATT and SNEGSKA (reference sequence). CDR3 coding DNA: TGCAGTGCTAGTGGGGGGACAGTCTCATTTCAGCCCCAGCATTTT. Translation: CSASGGTVSFQPQHF.

This clonotype was picked up a small number of times. This chain connects TRBV7-9 to TRBJ2-3, with 7 bases identical to TRBD1. In germline, CDR1 is SEHNR, CDR2 FQNEAQ (reference sequence). With V trimmed by 5 bases and J by 11 bases, 7 bases remained unmatched. The CDR3 spans 12 residues. The CDR3 nucleotides read TGTGCCAGCAGCCTTGACAGGGCCTTGCAGTATTTT. Encoded protein: CASSLDRALQYF. The variable domain in full, with the rest retrieved from reference TRBV7-9 and TRBJ2-3, is DTGVSQNPRHKITKRGQNVTFRCDPISEHNRLYWYRQTLGQGPEFLTYFQNEAQLEKSRLLSDRFSAERPKGSFSTLEIQRTEQGDSAMYLCASSLDRALQYFGPGTRLTVL.

This clonotype showed up just a few times. V usage is TRBV7-6 and J usage is TRBJ2-5, with a tentative D call TRBD2 (5 bases). This CDR3 comprises 17 residues. V was trimmed by 0 bases and J by 2 bases, leaving 16 bases between them. Germline CDR1 SGHVS, CDR2 FNYEAQ. CDR3 loop: CASSLALPYTRQETQYF. CDR3 sequence (DNA): TGTGCCAGCAGCTTAGCGCTCCCCTACACTAGGCAAGAGACCCAGTACTTC.

This chain joins TRBV12-3 or TRBV12-4 and TRBJ2-1, with TRBD2 matching over 9 bases. Trimming cost V 0 bases and J 7 bases; bases outside gene matches: 7. This CDR3 region has 16 residues. The CDR3 DNA reads TGTGCCAGCAGTTTAGCCGCGGGGGGGCCTCGTAATGAGCAGTTCTTC. Its protein is CASSLAAGGPRNEQFF.

This clonotype came up a few times. This CDR3 reads CASSGGRYGYTF. CDR3 coding DNA: TGCGCCAGCAGCGGGGGACGCTATGGCTACACCTTC. The V and J genes are TRBV5-1 and TRBJ1-2; D may be TRBD1 (5 bases). Germline values: CDR1 SGHRS, CDR2 YFSETQ. The CDR3 contains 12 residues. Between the trimmed V and J ends, which lost 4 bases and 4 bases, there was a span of 8 bases.

The table lists this clonotype with a few counts. V usage is TRBV20-1 and J usage is TRBJ1-2; 12 bases are a match to TRBD1. This CDR3 spans 15 amino acids. V lost 0 bases, J lost 7 bases, and 6 bases stayed unmatched. CDR1 is DFQATT, CDR2 SNEGSKA, per germline (reference sequence). CDR3 nucleotides: TGCAGTGCTAGAGATCGGGACAGGGGGCGTAGTGGCTACACCTTC. It codes for CSARDRDRGRSGYTF.

DNA of the CDR3: TGCGCCAGCAGCTTGGTGAGCTCAAACAACAATGAGCAGTTCTTC. It codes for CASSLVSSNNNEQFF. The gene calls are TRBV5-1 and TRBJ2-1; D gene uncertain. CDR1 is SGHRS, CDR2 YFSETQ, per germline. CDR3 length equals 15 residues. The V and J ends lost 0 bases and 5 bases respectively, with 12 bases between them.

The gene calls are TRBV12-3 or TRBV12-4 and TRBJ1-2; unclear D gene. The CDR3 loop spans 15 amino acids. V gave up 4 bases and J gave up 3 bases, with 15 bases separating them. The chain's CDR3 is CASSSGQPGDYGYTF. In DNA, the CDR3 is TGTGCCAGCAGTTCAGGTCAACCGGGTGACTATGGCTACACCTTC.